A selection of T cell receptor beta chains follows, all from one sample in a study of blood T cell repertoires in COVID-19. The protocol was immunoSEQ multiplex PCR, while the TCRdb copy is restricted to in-frame clones and leaves out a portion. The sample consists of approximately 200,000 clones, roughly 85% of them appearing once. Sequencing used PBMCs or T cells enriched from blood (not recorded which). These receptors originate from a middle-aged man who had recovered from COVID-19. Each CDR3 is given with its conserved first and last residue. The D gene is left open where the match is weak. Clone size is stated in some rows and not others, as once, few, many or a class when expanded.

14,-,TRBJ1-2,-,TRBV4-3,CASSQDRTTFRYTF
19,TRBD2,TRBJ2-3,few,TRBV10-3,CAISDPNVVAGGHPDTQYF
16,TRBD1,TRBJ1-5,-,TRBV10-3,CATRFSTGGKNQPQHF
14,-,TRBJ1-1,-,TRBV6-5,CASRNQGTHTEAFF
15,-,TRBJ2-7,-,TRBV5-5,CASSLYGGSSYEQYF
16,TRBD2,TRBJ2-3,-,TRBV5-5,CASSTRLAGGTDTQYF
15,TRBD2,TRBJ2-7,-,TRBV10-3,CAISESGSGRIEQYF
14,TRBD2,TRBJ2-2,-,TRBV19,CASRGTSGTGELFF
13,TRBD1,TRBJ1-5,once,TRBV19,CASSIDRDQPQHF
15,-,TRBJ2-5,-,TRBV5-5,CASSPGLGAQETQYF
16,TRBD1,TRBJ1-5,-,TRBV4-1,CASSQPRQGPNQPQHF
15,TRBD2,TRBJ2-3,-,TRBV5-6,CASSVAGVPADTQYF